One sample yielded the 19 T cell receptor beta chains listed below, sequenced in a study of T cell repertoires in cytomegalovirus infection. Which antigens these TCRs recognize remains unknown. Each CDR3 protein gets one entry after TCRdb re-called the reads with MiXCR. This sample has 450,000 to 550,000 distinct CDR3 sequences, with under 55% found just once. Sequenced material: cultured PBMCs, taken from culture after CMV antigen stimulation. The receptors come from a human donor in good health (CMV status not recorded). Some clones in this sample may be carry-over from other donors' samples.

This chain's CDR3 is CASSKTRNTEAFF. CDR3 in DNA: TGTGCCAGCAGTAAGACTCGGAACACTGAAGCTTTCTTT. The chain carries TRBV6-5 and TRBJ1-1, with D unclear. The CDR3 sequence is 13 residues long. The V gene's germline CDR1 is MNHEY and CDR2 SVGAGI. With 5 bases removed from V and 1 base from J, the gap between germline ends came to 8 bases.

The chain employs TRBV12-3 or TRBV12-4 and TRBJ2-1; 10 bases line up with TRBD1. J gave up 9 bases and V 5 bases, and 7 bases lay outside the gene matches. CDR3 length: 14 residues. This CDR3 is CASSLRQGAPEQFF. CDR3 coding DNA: TGTGCCAGCAGTCTACGACAGGGGGCGCCTGAGCAGTTCTTC.

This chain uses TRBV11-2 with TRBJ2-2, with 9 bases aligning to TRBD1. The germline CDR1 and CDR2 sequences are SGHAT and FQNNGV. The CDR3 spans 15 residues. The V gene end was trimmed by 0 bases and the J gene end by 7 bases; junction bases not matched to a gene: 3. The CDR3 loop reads CASSLDRTGVGELFF. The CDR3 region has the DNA TGTGCCAGCAGCTTAGATCGGACAGGGGTCGGGGAGCTGTTTTTT.

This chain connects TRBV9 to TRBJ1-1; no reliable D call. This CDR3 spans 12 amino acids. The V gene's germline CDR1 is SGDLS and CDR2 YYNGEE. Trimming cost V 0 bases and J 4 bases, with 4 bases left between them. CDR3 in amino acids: CASSVESTEAFF. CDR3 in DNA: TGTGCCAGCAGCGTAGAAAGCACTGAAGCTTTCTTT. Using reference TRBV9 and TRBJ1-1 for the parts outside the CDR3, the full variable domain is DSGVTQTPKHLITATGQRVTLRCSPRSGDLSVYWYQQSLDQGLQFLIQYYNGEERAKGNILERFSAQQFPDLHSELNLSSLELGDSALYFCASSVESTEAFFGQGTRLTVV.

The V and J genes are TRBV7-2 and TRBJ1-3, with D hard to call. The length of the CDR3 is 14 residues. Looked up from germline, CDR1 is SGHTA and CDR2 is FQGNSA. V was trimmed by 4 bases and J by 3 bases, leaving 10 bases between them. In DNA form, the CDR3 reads TGTGCCAGCAGCTCAAGGGTCGGTGGAAACACCATATATTTT. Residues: CASSSRVGGNTIYF.

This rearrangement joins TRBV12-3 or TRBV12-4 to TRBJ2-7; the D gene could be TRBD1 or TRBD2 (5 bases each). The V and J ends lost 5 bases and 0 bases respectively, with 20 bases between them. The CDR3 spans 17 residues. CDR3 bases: TGTGCCAGCAGTCCCCCCCGGGGCGGACCTCTCTCCTACGAGCAGTACTTC. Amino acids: CASSPPRGGPLSYEQYF.

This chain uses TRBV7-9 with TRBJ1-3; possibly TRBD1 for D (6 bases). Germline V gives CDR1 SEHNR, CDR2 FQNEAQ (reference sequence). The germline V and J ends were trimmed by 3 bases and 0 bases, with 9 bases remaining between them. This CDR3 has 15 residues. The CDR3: CASSFIQGSGNTIYF. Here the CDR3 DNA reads TGTGCCAGCAGCTTTATACAGGGCTCTGGAAACACCATATATTTT.

The CDR3 DNA reads TGTGCCATAACCTCAGGGAGTCAGCCCCAGCATTTT. Protein product: CAITSGSQPQHF. J is TRBJ1-5 and V is TRBV28; perhaps TRBD1 as D (5 bases). V was cut by 10 bases and J by 6 bases, with 13 bases left in between. Germline assignment: CDR1 MDHEN and CDR2 SYDVKM. There are 12 residues in the CDR3.

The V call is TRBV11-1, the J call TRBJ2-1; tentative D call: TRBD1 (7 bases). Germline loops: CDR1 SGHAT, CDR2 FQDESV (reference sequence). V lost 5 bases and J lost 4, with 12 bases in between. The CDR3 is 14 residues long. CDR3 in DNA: TGTGCCAGCAGCCGCGGGACAGCGTACAATGAGCAGTTCTTC. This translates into CASSRGTAYNEQFF.

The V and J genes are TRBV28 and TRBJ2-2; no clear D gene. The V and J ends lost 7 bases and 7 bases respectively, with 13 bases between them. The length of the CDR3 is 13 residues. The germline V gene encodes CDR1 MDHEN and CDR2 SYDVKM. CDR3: CASNPSERGELFF. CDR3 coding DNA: TGTGCCAGCAATCCGTCGGAGCGCGGGGAGCTGTTTTTT.

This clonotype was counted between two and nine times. As DNA, the CDR3 is TGTGCCAGCAGCTTAGTCGGACAGGCCAATGAGCAGTTCTTC. Translating it yields CASSLVGQANEQFF. The chain combines TRBV7-9 with TRBJ2-1; TRBD1 matches 7 bases. The germline CDR1 and CDR2 sequences are SEHNR and FQNEAQ (reference sequence). This CDR3 is built from 14 residues. V was clipped by 1 base and J by 6 bases; unmatched bases: 3.

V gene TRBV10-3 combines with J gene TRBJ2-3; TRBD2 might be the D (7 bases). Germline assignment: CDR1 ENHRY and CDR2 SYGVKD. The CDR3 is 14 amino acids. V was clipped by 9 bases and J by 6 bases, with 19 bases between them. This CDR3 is CAMQGAGALDTQYF. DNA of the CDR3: TGTGCCATGCAAGGGGCGGGGGCCCTGGATACGCAGTATTTT.

The CDR3 DNA is TGTGCCAGCAGTTCGACAGGGATTCAGCCCCAGCATTTT. It encodes CASSSTGIQPQHF. The chain uses TRBV28 and TRBJ1-5; TRBD1 matches at 7 bases. Germline CDR1 reads MDHEN; CDR2 reads SYDVKM. The CDR3 extends over 13 amino acids. The V gene end was trimmed by 4 bases and the J gene end by 6 bases; junction bases not matched to a gene: 3.

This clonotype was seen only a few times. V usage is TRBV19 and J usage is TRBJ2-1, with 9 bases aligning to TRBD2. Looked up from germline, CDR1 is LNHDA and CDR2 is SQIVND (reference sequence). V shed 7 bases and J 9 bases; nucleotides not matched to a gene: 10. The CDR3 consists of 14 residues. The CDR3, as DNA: TGTGCCAGTACTGGTCTAGCGGGGTTAAGTGAGCAGTTCTTC. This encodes CASTGLAGLSEQFF.

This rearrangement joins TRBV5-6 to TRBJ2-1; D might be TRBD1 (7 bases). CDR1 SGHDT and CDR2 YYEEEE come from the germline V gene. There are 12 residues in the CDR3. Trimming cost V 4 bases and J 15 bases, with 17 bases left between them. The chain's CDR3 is CASSPQGGYRFF. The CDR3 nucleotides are TGTGCCAGCAGCCCGCAGGGGGGTTACCGGTTCTTC.

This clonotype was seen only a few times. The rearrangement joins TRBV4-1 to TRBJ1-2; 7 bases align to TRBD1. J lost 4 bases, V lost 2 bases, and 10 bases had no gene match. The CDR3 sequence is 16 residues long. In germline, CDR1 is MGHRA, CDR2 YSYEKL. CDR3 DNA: TGCGCCAGCAGCCAACCTTTTACCGACAGGGTCTATGGCTACACCTTC. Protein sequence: CASSQPFTDRVYGYTF.

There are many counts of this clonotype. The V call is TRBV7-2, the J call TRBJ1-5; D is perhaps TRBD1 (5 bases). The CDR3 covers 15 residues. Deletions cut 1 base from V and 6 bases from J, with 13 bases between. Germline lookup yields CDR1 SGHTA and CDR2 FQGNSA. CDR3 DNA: TGTGCCAGCAGCTTAGTGGCGGGGGAGAGTCAGCCCCAGCATTTT. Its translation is CASSLVAGESQPQHF.

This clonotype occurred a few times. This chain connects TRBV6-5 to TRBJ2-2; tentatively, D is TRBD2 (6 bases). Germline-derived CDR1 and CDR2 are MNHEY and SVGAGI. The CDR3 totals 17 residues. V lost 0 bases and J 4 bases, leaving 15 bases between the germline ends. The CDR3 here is CASSYSQRASLTGELFF. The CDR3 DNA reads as TGTGCCAGCAGTTACTCCCAGCGGGCTAGTCTCACCGGGGAGCTGTTTTTT.

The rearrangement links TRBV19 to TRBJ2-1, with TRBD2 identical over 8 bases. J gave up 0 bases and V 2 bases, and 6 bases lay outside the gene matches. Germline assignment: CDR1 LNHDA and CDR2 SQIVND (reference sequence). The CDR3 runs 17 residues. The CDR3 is CASSIRGGGSSYNEQFF. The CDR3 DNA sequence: TGTGCCAGTAGTATAAGGGGCGGGGGGAGCTCCTACAATGAGCAGTTCTTC.